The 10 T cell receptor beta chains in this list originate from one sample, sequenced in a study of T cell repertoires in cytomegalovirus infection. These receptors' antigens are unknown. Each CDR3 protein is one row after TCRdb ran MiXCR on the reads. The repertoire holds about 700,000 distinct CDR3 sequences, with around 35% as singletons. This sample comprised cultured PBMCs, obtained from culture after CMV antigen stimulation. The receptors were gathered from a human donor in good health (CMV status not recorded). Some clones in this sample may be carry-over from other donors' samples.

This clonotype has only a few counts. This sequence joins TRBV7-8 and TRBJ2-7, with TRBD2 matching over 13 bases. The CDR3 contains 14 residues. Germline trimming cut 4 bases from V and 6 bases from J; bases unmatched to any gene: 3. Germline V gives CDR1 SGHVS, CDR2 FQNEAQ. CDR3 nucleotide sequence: TGTGCCAGCAGCTACACTAGCGGGGGGGCCGAGCAGTACTTC. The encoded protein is CASSYTSGGAEQYF.

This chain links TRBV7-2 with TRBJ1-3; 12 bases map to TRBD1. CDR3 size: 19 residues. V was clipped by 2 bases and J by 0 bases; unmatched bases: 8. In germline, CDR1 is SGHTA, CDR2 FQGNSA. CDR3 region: CASSLYGTGGDLSGNTIYF. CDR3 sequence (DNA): TGTGCCAGCAGCTTATACGGGACAGGGGGCGATCTCTCTGGAAACACCATATATTTT. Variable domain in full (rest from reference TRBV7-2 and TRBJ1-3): GAGVSQSPSNKVTEKGKDVELRCDPISGHTALYWYRQSLGQGLEFLIYFQGNSAPDKSGLPSDRFSAERTGGSVSTLTIQRTQQEDSAVYLCASSLYGTGGDLSGNTIYFGEGSWLTVV.

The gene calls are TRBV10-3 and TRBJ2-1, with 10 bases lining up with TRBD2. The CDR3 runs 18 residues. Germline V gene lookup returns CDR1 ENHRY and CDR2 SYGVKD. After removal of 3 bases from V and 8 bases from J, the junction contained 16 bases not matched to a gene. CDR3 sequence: CAISDLEATSGKGYEQFF. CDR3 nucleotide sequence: TGTGCCATCAGTGATCTCGAGGCTACTAGCGGGAAAGGCTATGAGCAGTTCTTC.

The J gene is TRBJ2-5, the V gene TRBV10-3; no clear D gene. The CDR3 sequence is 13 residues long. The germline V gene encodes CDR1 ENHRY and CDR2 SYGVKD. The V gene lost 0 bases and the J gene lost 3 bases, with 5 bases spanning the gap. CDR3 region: CAISESEKETQYF. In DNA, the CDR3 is TGTGCCATCAGTGAGTCGGAGAAAGAGACCCAGTACTTC.

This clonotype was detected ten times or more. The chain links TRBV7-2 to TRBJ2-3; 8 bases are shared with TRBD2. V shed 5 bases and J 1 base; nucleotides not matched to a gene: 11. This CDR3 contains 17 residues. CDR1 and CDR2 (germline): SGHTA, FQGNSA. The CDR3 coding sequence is TGTGCCAGCAGCACACGACGACTAGCGATTGGCACAGATACGCAGTATTTT. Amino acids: CASSTRRLAIGTDTQYF.

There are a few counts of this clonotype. The CDR3 DNA is TGTGCCAGCAGTCCCGGGACAGGCCTTCCTGAAGCTTTCTTT. Protein sequence: CASSPGTGLPEAFF. This rearrangement joins TRBV6-5 to TRBJ1-1, with 8 bases lining up with TRBD1. Germline CDR1 and CDR2: MNHEY and SVGAGI. The CDR3 extends over 14 amino acids. The ends lost 5 bases at V and 6 bases at J; junction bases unmatched: 8.

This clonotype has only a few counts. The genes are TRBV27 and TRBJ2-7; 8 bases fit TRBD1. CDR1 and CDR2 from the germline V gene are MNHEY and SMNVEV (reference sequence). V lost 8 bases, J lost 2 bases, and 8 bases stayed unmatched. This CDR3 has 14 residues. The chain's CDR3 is CASQRTGIAYEQYF. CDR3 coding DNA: TGTGCCAGCCAGAGGACAGGGATCGCCTACGAGCAGTACTTC.

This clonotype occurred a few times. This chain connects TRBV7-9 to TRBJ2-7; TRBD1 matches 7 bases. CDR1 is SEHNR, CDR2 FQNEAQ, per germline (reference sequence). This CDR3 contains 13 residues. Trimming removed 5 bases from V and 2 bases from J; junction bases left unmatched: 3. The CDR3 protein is CASSQQGTYEQYF. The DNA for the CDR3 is TGTGCCAGCAGCCAACAGGGGACCTACGAGCAGTACTTC.

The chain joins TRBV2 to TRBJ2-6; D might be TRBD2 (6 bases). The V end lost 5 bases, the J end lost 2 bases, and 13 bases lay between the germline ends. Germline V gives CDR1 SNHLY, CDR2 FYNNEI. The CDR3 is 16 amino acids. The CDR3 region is CASSSLGGAGANVLTF. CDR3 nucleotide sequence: TGTGCCAGCAGTTCCTTGGGCGGGGCTGGGGCCAACGTCCTGACTTTC.

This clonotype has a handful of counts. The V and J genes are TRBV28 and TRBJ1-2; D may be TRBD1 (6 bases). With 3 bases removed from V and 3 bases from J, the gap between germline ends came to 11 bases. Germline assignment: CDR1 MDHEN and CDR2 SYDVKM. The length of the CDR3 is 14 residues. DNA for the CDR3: TGTGCCAGCAGTTTTGAGGGGGTCTACTATGGCTACACCTTC. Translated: CASSFEGVYYGYTF.